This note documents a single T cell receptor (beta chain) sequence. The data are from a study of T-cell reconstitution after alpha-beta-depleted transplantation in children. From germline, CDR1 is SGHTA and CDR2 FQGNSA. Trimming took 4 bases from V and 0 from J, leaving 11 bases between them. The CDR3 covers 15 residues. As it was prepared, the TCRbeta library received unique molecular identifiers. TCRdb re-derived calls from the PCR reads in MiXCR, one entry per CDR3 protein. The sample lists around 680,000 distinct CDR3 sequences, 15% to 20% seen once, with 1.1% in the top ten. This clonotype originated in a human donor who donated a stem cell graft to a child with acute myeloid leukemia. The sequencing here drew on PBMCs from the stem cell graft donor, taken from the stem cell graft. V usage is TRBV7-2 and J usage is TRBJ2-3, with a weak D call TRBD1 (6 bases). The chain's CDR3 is CASSSGQSSTDTQYF. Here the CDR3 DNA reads TGTGCCAGCAGCTCGGGACAATCTAGCACAGATACGCAGTATTTT.